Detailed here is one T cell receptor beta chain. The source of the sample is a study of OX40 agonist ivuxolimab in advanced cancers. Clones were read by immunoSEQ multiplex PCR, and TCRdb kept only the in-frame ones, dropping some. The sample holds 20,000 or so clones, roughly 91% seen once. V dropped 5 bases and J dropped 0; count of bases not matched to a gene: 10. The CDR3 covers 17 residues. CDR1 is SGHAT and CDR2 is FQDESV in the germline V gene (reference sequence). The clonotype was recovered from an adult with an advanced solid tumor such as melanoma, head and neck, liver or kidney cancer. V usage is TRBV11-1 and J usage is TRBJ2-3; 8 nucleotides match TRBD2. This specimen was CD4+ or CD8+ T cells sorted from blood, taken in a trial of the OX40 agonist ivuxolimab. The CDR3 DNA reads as TGTGCCAGCAGCGCCGGGGGAGCGGGAGCGAGCACAGATACGCAGTATTTT. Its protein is CASSAGGAGASTDTQYF.